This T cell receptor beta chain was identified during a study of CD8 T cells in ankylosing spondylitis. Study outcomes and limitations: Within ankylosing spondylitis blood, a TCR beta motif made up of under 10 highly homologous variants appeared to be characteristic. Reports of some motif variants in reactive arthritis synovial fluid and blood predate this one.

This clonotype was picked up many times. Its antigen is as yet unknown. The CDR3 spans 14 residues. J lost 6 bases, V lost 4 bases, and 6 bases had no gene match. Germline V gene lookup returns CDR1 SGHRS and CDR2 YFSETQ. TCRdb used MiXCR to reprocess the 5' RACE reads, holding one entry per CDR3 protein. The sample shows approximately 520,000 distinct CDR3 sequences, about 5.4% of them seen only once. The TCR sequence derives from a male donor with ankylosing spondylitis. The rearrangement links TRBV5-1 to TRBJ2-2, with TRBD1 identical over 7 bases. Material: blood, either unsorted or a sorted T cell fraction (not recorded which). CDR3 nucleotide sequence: TGCGCCAGCAGCGATCCCCAGGGGGCCGGGGAGCTGTTTTTT. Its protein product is CASSDPQGAGELFF.